The clone carrying this T cell receptor (beta chain) was seen a single time. In the authors' methods: Estimates of nucleated cell counts were drawn from the amplification of reference gene primers. Method: immunoSEQ multiplex PCR; TCRdb's copy keeps in-frame clones and lacks some. From that table come the V and J calls and clone size; the DNA was used to work out D and trimming. The sample has more than 12,000 clones, around 92% seen once. These data originate in a study of blood T cell repertoires in COVID-19. Background on the study: Samples taken during acute and convalescent COVID-19 were collected in the United States, Italy and Spain. PBMCs, B-cell-depleted T cells, or T cells were the source of the cDNA or gDNA that made up the material.

This CDR3 spans 19 amino acids. The V gene's germline CDR1 is SGDLS and CDR2 YYNGEE. The trim removed 0 bases at V and 0 bases at J, leaving 8 bases unmatched. The receptor was isolated from a human donor in a cohort sampled during active COVID-19. V usage is TRBV9 and J usage is TRBJ2-1, with 11 bases fitting TRBD2. The sequenced material came from peripheral blood. The CDR3 nucleotides are TGTGCCAGCAGCGTAGAGGTAGCGGGGGGGTTAAGCTCCTACAATGAGCAGTTCTTC. Protein sequence: CASSVEVAGGLSSYNEQFF. The whole variable domain, remainder taken from reference TRBV9 and TRBJ2-1, is DSGVTQTPKHLITATGQRVTLRCSPRSGDLSVYWYQQSLDQGLQFLIQYYNGEERAKGNILERFSAQQFPDLHSELNLSSLELGDSALYFCASSVEVAGGLSSYNEQFFGPGTRLTVL.